The 17 T cell receptor beta chains below come from one sample, sequenced in a study of cytomegalovirus exposure and HLA in healthy donors. It was with 60 Vbeta and 13 Jbeta primers that the PCR ran. Generated by immunoSEQ multiplex PCR, the TCRdb table keeps only in-frame clones and is missing some. The data show approximately 120,000 clones, 74% seen once. The sample comprised PBMCs. These TCRs come from a woman aged 45-65 years in good health and CMV-seropositive.

This rearrangement joins TRBV25-1 to TRBJ1-6; 7 positions match TRBD1. V trimming: 3 bases; J trimming: 10 bases; junction bases outside the gene matches: 9. This CDR3 contains 15 residues. Germline V lookup: CDR1 MGHDK, CDR2 SYGVNS. DNA of the CDR3: TGTGCCAGCAGTGAGCCGACAGGGAGCTCGTCACCCCTCCACTTT. Protein: CASSEPTGSSSPLHF.

This clone was picked up one time. The rearrangement uses TRBV4-3 and TRBJ2-7, with TRBD2 identical over 7 bases. V shed 3 bases, J shed 2 bases, and the junction held 7 bases outside the gene matches. The CDR3 is 15 amino acids. Germline V lookup: CDR1 LGHNA, CDR2 YSLEER. In DNA, the CDR3 is TGCGCCAGCAGCCAGCCGGCTAGCGGAACCTACGAGCAGTACTTC. Translated, it gives CASSQPASGTYEQYF.

The chain has TRBV9 and TRBJ2-1; 9 nucleotides match TRBD1. The trim removed 2 bases at V and 10 bases at J, leaving 1 base unmatched. This CDR3 comprises 12 residues. Germline V gene lookup returns CDR1 SGDLS and CDR2 YYNGEE. The chain's CDR3 is CASSVDRGEQFF. In DNA, the CDR3 is TGTGCCAGCAGCGTCGACAGGGGGGAGCAGTTCTTC.

The CDR3 sequence is CSANRREGYTF. CDR3 nucleotides: TGCAGTGCTAACCGCAGGGAAGGCTACACCTTC. The chain employs TRBV20-1 and TRBJ1-2; TRBD1 might be the D (5 bases). CDR1 is DFQATT, CDR2 SNEGSKA, per germline (reference sequence). CDR3 length: 11 amino acids. The germline V and J ends were trimmed by 4 bases and 8 bases, with 11 bases remaining between them.

This clone has only one observation. The V call is TRBV28, the J call TRBJ2-1; D unresolved. The CDR3 consists of 12 residues. V lost 3 bases, J lost 10 bases, and 10 bases lay in between. Germline-derived CDR1 and CDR2 are MDHEN and SYDVKM. This CDR3 is CASSFRVGEQFF. In nucleotides, the CDR3 is TGTGCCAGCAGTTTTCGGGTTGGGGAGCAGTTCTTC. Supplemented by reference TRBV28 and TRBJ2-1, the full variable domain reads DVKVTQSSRYLVKRTGEKVFLECVQDMDHENMFWYRQDPGLGLRLIYFSYDVKMKEKGDIPEGYSVSREKKERFSLILESASTNQTSMYLCASSFRVGEQFFGPGTRLTVL.

Concerning this clone itself: Within the sample, other DNA sequences also encode this same CDR3. The chain combines TRBV7-2 with TRBJ2-7; 10 bases line up with TRBD1. This CDR3 has 14 amino acids. With 5 bases clipped from V and 5 bases from J, the junction kept 6 bases outside the gene matches. CDR1 is SGHTA and CDR2 is FQGNSA in the germline V gene. The chain's CDR3 is CASSPGTGVHEQYF. CDR3 nucleotides: TGTGCCAGCAGCCCTGGGACAGGGGTCCACGAGCAGTACTTC. The full variable domain, completed using reference TRBV7-2 and TRBJ2-7, is GAGVSQSPSNKVTEKGKDVELRCDPISGHTALYWYRQSLGQGLEFLIYFQGNSAPDKSGLPSDRFSAERTGGSVSTLTIQRTQQEDSAVYLCASSPGTGVHEQYFGPGTRLTVT.

Only one count was recorded for this clone. The rearrangement joins TRBV4-2 to TRBJ1-3; TRBD1 aligns across 7 bases. V gave up 0 bases and J gave up 5 bases; unmatched junction bases: 4. There are 15 residues in the CDR3. CDR1 and CDR2 from the germline V gene are LGHNA and YNFKEQ. As DNA, the CDR3 is TGTGCCAGCAGCCAAGATAGGGACAGTCGAAACACCATATATTTT. Translated, it gives CASSQDRDSRNTIYF.

This chain joins TRBV18 and TRBJ1-2, with D possibly being TRBD1 (6 bases). The germline V and J ends were trimmed by 0 bases and 6 bases, with 14 bases remaining between them. Germline CDR1 reads KGHSH; CDR2 reads LQKENI. This CDR3 has 15 residues. The CDR3: CASSPPIKDSHGYTF. The DNA for the CDR3 is TGTGCCAGCTCACCACCGATCAAGGACAGCCATGGCTACACCTTC.

The chain uses TRBV15 and TRBJ1-4; the match to TRBD1 covers 8 bases. The junction had 11 bases not matched to a gene; V was cut back by 3 bases and J by 8 bases. This CDR3 is 16 amino acids long. Germline V gives CDR1 LNHNV, CDR2 YYDKDF (reference sequence). CDR3 protein: CATSRGDRGQREKLFF. In DNA form, the CDR3 reads TGTGCCACCAGCAGGGGCGACAGGGGACAGCGGGAAAAACTGTTTTTT.

This clone ranks as medium-sized (0.01 to 0.1%). The chain employs TRBV27 and TRBJ2-7, with 11 bases aligning to TRBD1. Trimming took 4 bases from V and 0 from J; bases not matched to a gene: 5. CDR1 and CDR2 from the germline V gene are MNHEY and SMNVEV (reference sequence). The CDR3 sequence is 16 residues long. CDR3 nucleotides: TGTGCCAGCAGTTACCTCGGGACAGGGGGCTCCTACGAGCAGTACTTC. This translates into CASSYLGTGGSYEQYF.

The rearrangement uses TRBV2 and TRBJ2-3; TRBD2 aligns across 9 bases. Germline loops: CDR1 SNHLY, CDR2 FYNNEI. This CDR3 has 14 residues. V dropped 5 bases and J dropped 6; count of bases not matched to a gene: 6. As DNA, the CDR3 is TGTGCCAGCAGTCGACTAGCGGAGGTGGATACGCAGTATTTT. Translated: CASSRLAEVDTQYF.

The J gene is TRBJ2-5, the V gene TRBV11-2, with 9 bases that match TRBD1. Looked up from germline, CDR1 is SGHAT and CDR2 is FQNNGV. The CDR3 is 14 residues long. After removal of 5 bases from V and 7 bases from J, the junction contained 8 bases not matched to a gene. CDR3 in DNA: TGTGCCAGCAGCCCTTGGACAGGGGAAGGGACCCAGTACTTC. Translating gives CASSPWTGEGTQYF.

CDR3 sequence (DNA): TGCGCCAGCAGCCTCACTACTAGCACAGATACGCAGTATTTT. It is translated as CASSLTTSTDTQYF. This sequence joins TRBV4-1 and TRBJ2-3; D not resolved. V was pared by 4 bases and J by 0 bases, with 8 bases between. The CDR3 extends over 14 amino acids. The germline CDR1 and CDR2 sequences are MGHRA and YSYEKL.

The genes are TRBV27 and TRBJ2-1; a possible D gene is TRBD1 (6 bases). The germline gives CDR1 MNHEY, CDR2 SMNVEV (reference sequence). V was cut by 8 bases and J by 0 bases, with 17 bases left in between. This CDR3 has 16 amino acids. The CDR3 sequence: CASGGAQGFSYNEQFF. The CDR3 DNA reads TGTGCCAGCGGGGGTGCACAGGGCTTCTCCTACAATGAGCAGTTCTTC.

Note on this clone: Relative to the germline gene, one junction end is altered; a read error may explain this. The rearrangement joins TRBV9 to TRBJ1-2; D is unresolved. This CDR3 contains 13 residues. Per germline, CDR1 SGDLS and CDR2 YYNGEE. The CDR3 reads CACSVVGDGGYTF. In DNA form, the CDR3 reads TGTGCCTGCAGCGTAGTGGGAGACGGGGGCTACACCTTC.

The J gene is TRBJ1-6, the V gene TRBV7-6; 7 bases line up with TRBD1. The CDR3 runs 16 residues. Losses at the gene ends were 1 base for V and 2 bases for J; bases not matched to a gene: 2. Germline CDR1 is SGHVS and CDR2 is FNYEAQ. The CDR3 here is CASSLGDSPYNSPLHF. In DNA, the CDR3 is TGTGCCAGCAGCTTAGGGGACAGCCCCTATAATTCACCCCTCCACTTT.

The gene calls are TRBV11-2 and TRBJ2-5; 8 bases are a match to TRBD1. Trimming removed 5 bases from V and 2 bases from J; junction bases left unmatched: 7. Germline loops: CDR1 SGHAT, CDR2 FQNNGV. The CDR3 is made up of 15 amino acids. CDR3 sequence: CASSTAWTGQETQYF. Written as DNA, the CDR3 is TGTGCCAGCAGCACAGCCTGGACAGGGCAAGAGACCCAGTACTTC.